These 9 T cell receptor beta chains originate from one sample sequenced in a study of cytomegalovirus exposure and HLA in healthy donors. The PCR was carried out with 60 Vbeta primers and 13 Jbeta primers. The assay was immunoSEQ multiplex PCR, and TCRdb's table has in-frame clones only and misses some. The data contain more than 100,000 clones, 55% to 75% of them singletons. Sequenced input: PBMCs. These receptors originate from a woman aged 40 to 50 in good health and CMV-seropositive.

This clone is a singleton in its sample. The V call is TRBV5-1, the J call TRBJ1-2; D is ambiguous. The CDR3 is 15 amino acids. The germline V gene has CDR1 SGHRS and CDR2 YFSETQ. V lost 0 bases and J lost 0, with 9 bases in between. This CDR3 is CASSLVPYSNYGYTF. CDR3 DNA: TGCGCCAGCAGCTTGGTACCCTACTCTAACTATGGCTACACCTTC. The whole variable domain, remainder taken from reference TRBV5-1 and TRBJ1-2, is KAGVTQTPRYLIKTRGQQVTLSCSPISGHRSVSWYQQTPGQGLQFLFEYFSETQRNKGNFPGRFSGRQFSNSRSEMNVSTLELGDSALYLCASSLVPYSNYGYTFGSGTRLTVV.

In nucleotides, the CDR3 is TGTGCCAGCAGCCACCGGTCGCGGGACGATGGCTACACCTTC. This codes for CASSHRSRDDGYTF. V and J are TRBV11-2 and TRBJ1-2; a possible D gene is TRBD1 (5 bases). The germline V gene has CDR1 SGHAT and CDR2 FQNNGV. There are 14 residues in the CDR3. V was pared by 5 bases and J by 6 bases, with 16 bases between.

A few counts support this clone. The chain carries TRBV19 and TRBJ2-7, with 10 nucleotides matching TRBD1. CDR3 length equals 15 residues. The V segment lost 0 bases and the J segment 2 bases; nucleotides outside the gene matches: 1. The V gene's germline CDR1 is LNHDA and CDR2 SQIVND (reference sequence). In DNA, the CDR3 is TGTGCCAGTAGTATAGATGGACAGGGGGCCTACGAGCAGTACTTC. This codes for CASSIDGQGAYEQYF.

The chain is built from TRBV15 and TRBJ1-2; 7 nucleotides align to TRBD1. The CDR3 consists of 13 residues. CDR1 and CDR2 (germline): LNHNV, YYDKDF (reference sequence). With 4 bases clipped from V and 5 bases from J, the junction kept 4 bases outside the gene matches. As DNA, the CDR3 is TGTGCCACCAGCACGACAGGGAGGTATGGCTACACCTTC. Encoded protein: CATSTTGRYGYTF.

The V call is TRBV4-3, the J call TRBJ1-2; D is possibly TRBD1 (6 bases). This CDR3 comprises 14 residues. Trimming took 0 bases from V and 3 from J, leaving 8 bases between them. CDR1 is LGHNA and CDR2 is YSLEER in the germline V gene. The CDR3 sequence is CASSQDRTDYGYTF. The CDR3 region has the DNA TGCGCCAGCAGCCAAGATAGGACAGACTATGGCTACACCTTC.

This sequence joins TRBV11-2 and TRBJ1-6; 7 bases align to TRBD1. The CDR3 has 16 amino acids. CDR1 and CDR2 (germline): SGHAT, FQNNGV. The V and J ends lost 5 bases and 0 bases, in that order; junction bases with no gene match: 4. CDR3 protein: CASSKTGSSYNSPLHF. The CDR3 region has the DNA TGTGCCAGCAGCAAGACAGGGAGCTCCTATAATTCACCCCTCCACTTT.

This rearrangement joins TRBV7-3 to TRBJ1-1, with 8 bases lining up with TRBD1. This CDR3 has 14 amino acids. Germline V CDR1 and CDR2: SGHTA, FQGTGA. Germline trimming cut 6 bases from V and 5 bases from J; bases unmatched to any gene: 8. The CDR3: CASSLSGQETEAFF. The DNA for the CDR3 is TGTGCCAGCAGTTTATCGGGACAGGAAACTGAAGCTTTCTTT. The full variable domain, its missing parts supplied by reference TRBV7-3 and TRBJ1-1, is GAGVSQTPSNKVTEKGKYVELRCDPISGHTALYWYRQSLGQGPEFLIYFQGTGAADDSGLPNDRFFAVRPEGSVSTLKIQRTERGDSAVYLCASSLSGQETEAFFGQGTRLTVV.

This sequence joins TRBV19 and TRBJ2-1, with 8 positions matching TRBD2. The CDR3 has 16 amino acids. V lost 6 bases and J lost 0; bases outside the gene matches: 7. Germline loops: CDR1 LNHDA, CDR2 SQIVND (reference sequence). This CDR3 reads CASSNNRGGSYNEQFF. The DNA of the CDR3 is TGTGCCAGTAGCAATAACCGGGGGGGCTCCTACAATGAGCAGTTCTTC.

This clone was recorded once. The rearrangement uses TRBV5-6 and TRBJ2-7; maybe TRBD1 (5 bases). The germline V gene encodes CDR1 SGHDT and CDR2 YYEEEE. CDR3 length: 13 residues. The germline V and J ends were trimmed by 2 bases and 3 bases, with 9 bases remaining between them. In nucleotides, the CDR3 is TGTGCCAGCAGCTTTGAGACAGTCTACGAGCAGTACTTC. It encodes CASSFETVYEQYF.